The T cell receptor (beta chain) described here comes from a study of CD8 T cells in Susac syndrome. Random hexamers served to reverse transcribe roughly 0.5 to 1 ug RNA. One entry per CDR3 protein, called by TCRdb with MiXCR from the immunoSEQ multiplex PCR reads. This repertoire shows 150,000 or so distinct CDR3 sequences, just under 97% found once; its top ten account for 0.15%. The V end lost 7 bases, the J end lost 5 bases, and 17 bases lay between the germline ends. The CDR3 covers 15 residues. In germline, CDR1 is LNHNV, CDR2 YYDKDF (reference sequence). The T cells that were sequenced for TCR beta were CD8+ and CD4+ cells from blood. The study used treatment-naive patients who had stable or active relapsing-remitting disease as multiple sclerosis controls. TEMRA cells were FACS-enriched, with CD8+ and CD4+ T cells isolated negatively.

V gene TRBV15 combines with J gene TRBJ2-2; the D is unclear. The origin of this receptor is a human donor with multiple sclerosis. Specimen: CD8+ T cells from PBMCs. CDR3 amino acids: CATTPTSQGTGELFF. The CDR3 DNA sequence: TGTGCCACCACCCCGACGAGCCAAGGGACCGGGGAGCTGTTTTTT.